Listed below are T cell receptor beta chains from one sample, sequenced in a study of cytomegalovirus exposure and HLA in healthy donors. Sequenced by immunoSEQ multiplex PCR; TCRdb stores in-frame clones only, minus some. The table lists around 67,000 clones, roughly 74% of them singletons, with roughly 7.8% in the top ten. Material: PBMCs. These TCRs come from a man younger than 35 in good health and CMV-seropositive. The CDR3 runs from the conserved cysteine through the conserved F or W. A D gene is named only where the DNA matches it firmly. Part of the rows lack a size; the others show once, few, many or a class for expanded clones.

CDR3 protein	CDR3 DNA	J gene	D gene	clone size	V gene
CATGSSNTEAFF	TGTGCCACCGGGTCGTCGAACACTGAAGCTTTCTTT	TRBJ1-1	-	-	TRBV6-6
CASSGFSSYEQYF	TGTGCCAGCAGTGGGTTCAGCTCCTACGAGCAGTACTTC	TRBJ2-7	-	-	TRBV25-1
CASSQEGGLAGADTQYF	TGCGCCAGCAGCCAAGAGGGAGGACTAGCGGGGGCAGATACGCAGTATTTT	TRBJ2-3	TRBD2	-	TRBV4-1
CASSDLTVNQPQHF	TGTGCCAGCAGTGATCTAACAGTTAATCAGCCCCAGCATTTT	TRBJ1-5	-	-	TRBV6-1
CASSQDLRDSGYGYTF	TGCGCCAGCAGCCAAGATCTCAGGGATAGTGGCTATGGCTACACCTTC	TRBJ1-2	-	-	TRBV4-1
CAWSVPGTGELFF	TGTGCCTGGAGTGTACCGGGCACCGGGGAGCTGTTTTTT	TRBJ2-2	-	-	TRBV30
CASRADSIEKLFF	TGTGCCAGCAGGGCGGACTCTATCGAAAAACTGTTTTTT	TRBJ1-4	-	-	TRBV6-5
CASSERNGATNEKLFF	TGTGCCAGCAGTGAAAGGAACGGGGCAACTAATGAAAAACTGTTTTTT	TRBJ1-4	-	-	TRBV2
CASSVRNRGQGTEAFF	TGTGCCAGCAGTGTTCGGAACAGGGGGCAAGGCACTGAAGCTTTCTTT	TRBJ1-1	TRBD1	once	TRBV25-1
CASSEKAGREFF	TGTGCCAGCAGTGAAAAGGCGGGGCGCGAGTTCTTC	TRBJ2-1	-	-	TRBV2
CASSFSSGSEQFF	TGTGCCAGCAGCTTTAGTAGCGGGTCTGAGCAGTTCTTC	TRBJ2-1	TRBD2	-	TRBV5-4
CAWSDPSGSYTYNEQFF	TGTGCCTGGAGTGACCCTAGCGGGAGTTACACCTACAATGAGCAGTTCTTC	TRBJ2-1	TRBD2	-	TRBV30
CASSQDRGRNGYTF	TGTGCCAGCAGTCAGGACAGGGGGCGTAATGGCTACACCTTC	TRBJ1-2	TRBD1	-	TRBV6-6
CARTAGEEQETQYF	TGTGCCAGGACGGCGGGGGAAGAACAAGAGACCCAGTACTTC	TRBJ2-5	TRBD2	-	TRBV28
CASSHQRADTQYF	TGTGCCAGTAGCCATCAGAGGGCAGATACGCAGTATTTT	TRBJ2-3	-	-	TRBV19
CATKSGGTGERGYTF	TGTGCCACCAAATCTGGCGGGACAGGGGAGAGAGGCTACACCTTC	TRBJ1-2	TRBD1	-	TRBV6-1
CASSRSYSEAFF	TGTGCCAGCAGTCGATCATACTCTGAAGCTTTCTTT	TRBJ1-1	-	-	TRBV6-5
CAWRKGAGVGEKLFF	TGTGCCTGGAGGAAGGGGGCAGGAGTTGGTGAAAAACTGTTTTTT	TRBJ1-4	TRBD1	-	TRBV30
CASSLGQDSPLHF	TGTGCCAGCAGTTTGGGACAGGATTCACCCCTCCACTTT	TRBJ1-6	TRBD1	-	TRBV6-5
CASIQRGTDTQYF	TGTGCCAGCATCCAGCGCGGCACAGATACGCAGTATTTT	TRBJ2-3	-	-	TRBV6-1
CASSYSGTPQETQYF	TGTGCCAGCAGTTACTCCGGGACTCCTCAAGAGACCCAGTACTTC	TRBJ2-5	-	few	TRBV6-5
CASSQDRTRGRYGYTF	TGCGCCAGCAGCCAAGATCGTACGCGGGGACGGTATGGCTACACCTTC	TRBJ1-2	-	-	TRBV4-1
CASSEDRNNQPQHF	TGTGCCAGTAGCGAGGACAGGAACAATCAGCCCCAGCATTTT	TRBJ1-5	TRBD1	-	TRBV19